The 29 T cell receptor beta chains given below trace back to one sample, sequenced in a study of cytotoxic CD8 clonotypes in ibrutinib-treated CLL. Libraries were prepared by immunoSEQ multiplex PCR; TCRdb keeps only in-frame clonotypes and omits some of them. The data show approximately 320,000 clones, over 60% seen once. This sample comprised PBMCs, obtained after 36 months of ibrutinib treatment. The receptor source for this set is a human donor with chronic lymphocytic leukemia.

The V and J genes are TRBV7-9 and TRBJ2-7, with 7 bases that match TRBD1. The CDR3 consists of 16 residues. Germline trimming cut 2 bases from V and 4 bases from J; bases unmatched to any gene: 11. Per the germline V gene, CDR1 is SEHNR and CDR2 is FQNEAQ (reference sequence). The CDR3 DNA follows: TGTGCCAGCAGCTTATGGACAGGTGAGGGGCCTTACGAGCAGTACTTC. Residues: CASSLWTGEGPYEQYF.

This clone showed up just once. The J gene is TRBJ2-2, the V gene TRBV2; 8 bases agree with TRBD2. V dropped 10 bases and J dropped 4; count of bases not matched to a gene: 11. The CDR3 covers 15 residues. In germline, CDR1 is SNHLY, CDR2 FYNNEI. CDR3 DNA sequence: TGTGCCATCACGGGGGCTGCGGGGGGCACCGGGGAGCTGTTTTTT. Protein: CAITGAAGGTGELFF.

The CDR3 spells CSAVETYEQYF. The DNA of the CDR3 is TGCAGTGCTGTAGAAACCTACGAGCAGTACTTC. The chain links TRBV20-1 to TRBJ2-7; D is unresolved. The CDR3 is 11 residues long. Germline V gene data show CDR1 as DFQATT and CDR2 as SNEGSKA (reference sequence). Trimming stripped 5 bases from V and 2 bases from J, with 7 bases between.

As for this clone: This sample includes further DNA sequences coding for the same CDR3. The chain is built from TRBV5-1 and TRBJ2-5, with D tentatively TRBD1 (6 bases). CDR3 length: 13 amino acids. Germline V CDR1 and CDR2: SGHRS, YFSETQ. V was cut by 0 bases and J by 5 bases, with 8 bases left in between. The CDR3, as DNA: TGCGCCAGCAGCTTGGTAGGGGGTGAGACCCAGTACTTC. Its translation is CASSLVGGETQYF.

This clone was observed once. V usage is TRBV11-2 and J usage is TRBJ2-5; perhaps D is TRBD1 or TRBD2 (7 bases each). CDR1 and CDR2 from the germline V gene are SGHAT and FQNNGV. V dropped 3 bases and J dropped 1 base, with 21 bases sitting between them. This CDR3 region has 18 residues. The CDR3 spells CASSFRDWAGGVQETQYF. The CDR3 region has the DNA TGTGCCAGCAGCTTCCGAGATTGGGCAGGGGGGGTCCAAGAGACCCAGTACTTC.

This chain uses TRBV7-9 with TRBJ2-1; no clear D. The CDR3 sequence is 18 residues long. Trimming shortened V by 5 bases and J by 0 bases, and 20 bases separated the two germline ends. Germline values: CDR1 SEHNR, CDR2 FQNEAQ (reference sequence). The CDR3 DNA sequence: TGTGCCAGCAGCCCAATTTTGTCTAGTTTTGGCTCCTACAATGAGCAGTTCTTC. It encodes CASSPILSSFGSYNEQFF.

V gene TRBV20-1 combines with J gene TRBJ2-7, with D perhaps matching TRBD2 (6 bases). Germline lookup yields CDR1 DFQATT and CDR2 SNEGSKA (reference sequence). V lost 0 bases and J 9 bases, leaving 9 bases between the germline ends. This CDR3 spans 11 amino acids. In nucleotides, the CDR3 is TGCAGTGCTAGAGACGGGCGGGGGCAGTACTTC. It codes for CSARDGRGQYF.

A single count supports this clone. The chain couples TRBV4-1 to TRBJ2-3; possibly TRBD2 for D (5 bases). From germline, CDR1 is MGHRA and CDR2 YSYEKL. V lost 4 bases and J lost 2, with 19 bases in between. The CDR3 covers 17 residues. In DNA form, the CDR3 reads TGCGCCAGCAGCCCGCCCGGCGGTCGGGATTCCACAGATACGCAGTATTTT. Translating gives CASSPPGGRDSTDTQYF.

The rearrangement links TRBV27 to TRBJ1-1; weak D call: TRBD1 (5 bases). The germline V and J ends were trimmed by 0 bases and 5 bases, with 16 bases remaining between them. The CDR3 length is 16 residues. Germline V gives CDR1 MNHEY, CDR2 SMNVEV (reference sequence). This chain's CDR3 is CASSLSPGGRATEAFF. CDR3 nucleotide sequence: TGTGCCAGCAGTTTATCGCCAGGTGGCAGGGCGACTGAAGCTTTCTTT.

The gene calls are TRBV28 and TRBJ2-5, with TRBD2 matching over 7 bases. The CDR3 loop spans 13 amino acids. The junction had 6 bases not matched to a gene; V was cut back by 6 bases and J by 5 bases. Germline CDR1 reads MDHEN; CDR2 reads SYDVKM. Written as DNA, the CDR3 is TGTGCCAGCAGGGGGAACGGGAGGGAGACCCAGTACTTC. The encoded protein is CASRGNGRETQYF.

A few counts support this clone. The chain carries TRBV7-3 and TRBJ2-7; TRBD2 might be the D (6 bases). The CDR3 is 15 residues long. Trimming took off 3 bases at V and 5 bases at J, with 17 bases between the two ends. Germline values: CDR1 SGHTA, CDR2 FQGTGA. CDR3 sequence: CASSLGLYREDEQYF. The CDR3 nucleotides read TGTGCCAGCAGCTTGGGACTCTACCGTGAGGACGAGCAGTACTTC.

This chain links TRBV7-2 with TRBJ2-1; 8 bases align to TRBD1. This CDR3 is 16 amino acids long. CDR1 and CDR2 (germline): SGHTA, FQGNSA. J gave up 7 bases and V 3 bases, and 11 bases lay outside the gene matches. DNA of the CDR3: TGTGCCAGCAGCTTCCGCCAGGGGGCTCTTTTGAATGAGCAGTTCTTC. Its translation: CASSFRQGALLNEQFF.

This clone was observed once. The chain has TRBV9 and TRBJ2-3, with 9 bases lining up with TRBD2. CDR3 length: 16 amino acids. V shed 0 bases and J 1 base; nucleotides not matched to a gene: 3. Germline loops: CDR1 SGDLS, CDR2 YYNGEE. The CDR3 spells CASSVVGGRGTDTQYF. CDR3 sequence (DNA): TGTGCCAGCAGCGTAGTAGGCGGGAGGGGCACAGATACGCAGTATTTT. The entire variable domain, with the rest obtained from reference TRBV9 and TRBJ2-3, is as follows: DSGVTQTPKHLITATGQRVTLRCSPRSGDLSVYWYQQSLDQGLQFLIQYYNGEERAKGNILERFSAQQFPDLHSELNLSSLELGDSALYFCASSVVGGRGTDTQYFGPGTRLTVL.

This clone appeared a few times. J is TRBJ2-7 and V is TRBV6-6, with 7 bases lining up with TRBD1. The trim removed 5 bases at V and 0 bases at J, leaving 4 bases unmatched. Germline CDR1 reads MNHNY; CDR2 reads SVGAGI (reference sequence). The CDR3 contains 14 residues. The DNA of the CDR3 is TGTGCCAGCAGTACCCCAGGGGGCTCCTACGAGCAGTACTTC. Its translation: CASSTPGGSYEQYF.

The J gene is TRBJ1-2, the V gene TRBV9; D gene ambiguous. Deletions cut 0 bases from V and 7 bases from J, with 16 bases between. CDR1 and CDR2 from the germline V gene are SGDLS and YYNGEE. The CDR3 length is 15 residues. The CDR3 spells CASSVDPMGGGGYTF. CDR3 DNA: TGTGCCAGCAGCGTAGATCCTATGGGTGGCGGTGGCTACACCTTC.

This clone was counted a few times. V usage is TRBV10-2 and J usage is TRBJ2-3, with no clear D. V gave up 0 bases and J gave up 0 bases, with 1 base separating them. The V gene's germline CDR1 is WSHSY and CDR2 SAAADI. The CDR3 sequence is 13 residues long. The CDR3 DNA reads as TGCGCCAGCAGTGAGTCGAGCACAGATACGCAGTATTTT. Its protein product is CASSESSTDTQYF.

This rearrangement joins TRBV28 to TRBJ2-3; D possibly uses TRBD1 or TRBD2 (5 bases each). V lost 2 bases to trimming and J lost 2 bases, with 8 bases between them. The germline gives CDR1 MDHEN, CDR2 SYDVKM. The CDR3 extends over 14 amino acids. Here the CDR3 DNA reads TGTGCCAGCAGTTTAGTAGGGACCACAGATACGCAGTATTTT. Its protein is CASSLVGTTDTQYF.

Only a few counts were recorded for this clone. V usage is TRBV2 and J usage is TRBJ2-5; TRBD1 agrees at 12 bases. The CDR3 totals 15 residues. The V gene end was trimmed by 4 bases and the J gene end by 5 bases; junction bases not matched to a gene: 5. Germline CDR1 reads SNHLY; CDR2 reads FYNNEI. In nucleotides, the CDR3 is TGTGCCAGCAGTGCCCCGGGACAGGGGGCCGAGACCCAGTACTTC. Translating it yields CASSAPGQGAETQYF.

This clone was picked up one time. The chain couples TRBV28 to TRBJ2-7; D gene ambiguous. The CDR3 runs to 14 residues. Looked up from germline, CDR1 is MDHEN and CDR2 is SYDVKM. Trimming took off 5 bases at V and 4 bases at J, with 15 bases between the two ends. The CDR3 DNA is TGTGCCAGCAGTCCCTATTTCGACTCATACGAGCAGTACTTC. This translates into CASSPYFDSYEQYF.

Written as DNA, the CDR3 is TGTGCCAGCAGCCTGGGGGGGCTAGCGGCCTACAATGAGCAGTTCTTC. Amino acids: CASSLGGLAAYNEQFF. The rearrangement uses TRBV7-9 and TRBJ2-1; perhaps TRBD2 as D (7 bases). V was pared by 5 bases and J by 2 bases, with 16 bases between. Germline V gene sequence: CDR1 SEHNR, CDR2 FQNEAQ (reference sequence). The CDR3 loop spans 16 amino acids.

This clone has just a few counts. This chain uses TRBV7-9 with TRBJ2-7, with TRBD2 identical over 13 bases. The ends lost 5 bases at V and 2 bases at J; junction bases unmatched: 3. The CDR3 length is 15 residues. Germline lookup yields CDR1 SEHNR and CDR2 FQNEAQ (reference sequence). The CDR3 DNA reads as TGTGCCAGCAGCGTCGGGACTAGCGGGACCTACGAGCAGTACTTC. Encoded protein: CASSVGTSGTYEQYF.

This clone was found a few times. The chain links TRBV19 to TRBJ1-5, with D possibly matching TRBD1 (5 bases). The CDR3 sequence is 14 residues long. Trimming shortened V by 0 bases and J by 7 bases, and 10 bases separated the two germline ends. The germline V gene encodes CDR1 LNHDA and CDR2 SQIVND (reference sequence). The CDR3 here is CASSIDRVGQPQHF. In nucleotides, the CDR3 is TGTGCCAGTAGTATAGACAGGGTGGGACAGCCCCAGCATTTT.

This clone appeared once. The rearrangement joins TRBV19 to TRBJ2-3; TRBD2 agrees at 8 bases. V lost 5 bases to trimming and J lost 3 bases; unmatched junction nucleotides: 10. This CDR3 has 16 residues. Per the germline V gene, CDR1 is LNHDA and CDR2 is SQIVND (reference sequence). In nucleotides, the CDR3 is TGTGCCAGTAGTCCTCCGGGACTAGTTAAAACAGATACGCAGTATTTT. This translates into CASSPPGLVKTDTQYF.

The CDR3 nucleotides read TGTGCCAGCATGAGGGCGGGTTACGAGCAGTACTTC. Translating it yields CASMRAGYEQYF. The chain is built from TRBV2 and TRBJ2-7, with D perhaps matching TRBD2 (5 bases). The V gene lost 7 bases and the J gene lost 4 bases, with 11 bases spanning the gap. This CDR3 spans 12 amino acids. Germline CDR1 reads SNHLY; CDR2 reads FYNNEI.

This clone occurred a few times. The rearrangement links TRBV9 to TRBJ2-2; 8 positions agree with TRBD1. This CDR3 spans 15 amino acids. V lost 4 bases and J lost 9; bases outside the gene matches: 11. Germline CDR1 and CDR2: SGDLS and YYNGEE. The CDR3 protein is CASSPTGQGAWELFF. DNA for the CDR3: TGTGCCAGCAGCCCGACCGGACAGGGTGCGTGGGAGCTGTTTTTT.

The chain has TRBV29-1 and TRBJ1-2; D is possibly TRBD1 (6 bases). The CDR3 length is 12 residues. Germline V lookup: CDR1 SQVTM, CDR2 ANQGSEA. Trimming stripped 6 bases from V and 6 bases from J, with 14 bases between. CDR3 protein: CSVPPGGNGYTF. The CDR3 DNA reads as TGCAGCGTCCCACCCGGGGGCAATGGCTACACCTTC.

J is TRBJ2-7 and V is TRBV18; 8 positions agree with TRBD1. The CDR3 runs 14 residues. CDR1 and CDR2 from the germline V gene are KGHSH and LQKENI. Trimming at V came to 4 bases and at J to 3 bases, leaving 5 bases not matched to a gene. Here the CDR3 reads CASSHRQGLYEQYF. The DNA for the CDR3 is TGTGCCAGCTCACACCGACAGGGGCTCTACGAGCAGTACTTC. The full variable domain, with the rest looked up from reference TRBV18 and TRBJ2-7, is NAGVMQNPRHLVRRRGQEARLRCSPMKGHSHVYWYRQLPEEGLKFMVYLQKENIIDESGMPKERFSAEFPKEGPSILRIQQVVRGDSAAYFCASSHRQGLYEQYFGPGTRLTVT.

The DNA of the CDR3 is TGTGCCAGCAGCCTAAATGGCGGGGAGACCTACGAGCAGTACTTC. It is translated as CASSLNGGETYEQYF. This rearrangement joins TRBV2 to TRBJ2-7; tentatively, D is TRBD2 (6 bases). V shed 6 bases and J shed 2 bases, with 17 bases lying between them. The CDR3 loop spans 15 amino acids. Germline V gives CDR1 SNHLY, CDR2 FYNNEI. The complete variable domain, with remaining parts taken from reference TRBV2 and TRBJ2-7, reads EPEVTQTPSHQVTQMGQEVILRCVPISNHLYFYWYRQILGQKVEFLVSFYNNEISEKSEIFDDQFSVERPDGSNFTLKIRSTKLEDSAMYFCASSLNGGETYEQYFGPGTRLTVT.

This clone has only a few counts. The V gene is TRBV5-1, the J gene TRBJ2-7; D is ambiguous. Germline V gene lookup returns CDR1 SGHRS and CDR2 YFSETQ. The CDR3 contains 14 residues. Trimming took 1 base from V and 4 from J, leaving 12 bases between them. The CDR3 is CASSLRQAAYEQYF. The CDR3 nucleotides are TGCGCCAGCAGCTTGCGCCAGGCCGCATACGAGCAGTACTTC.